This T cell receptor beta chain comes out of a study of blood T cell repertoires in COVID-19. Study as a whole: Spain, Italy and the United States supplied samples that represented acute and convalescent COVID-19. The cDNA or gDNA used as material had been derived from T cells, B-cell-depleted T cells, or PBMCs.

Germline-derived CDR1 and CDR2 are SGHDT and YYEEEE. This CDR3 contains 15 residues. The V end was cut by 2 bases, the J end by 8 bases, with 16 bases between. Authors' processing steps: Nucleated cell number was recorded as an estimate derived from reference gene primer amplification. This table comes from immunoSEQ multiplex PCR, and its TCRdb copy is limited to in-frame clones, with some not included. V, J and clone size reflect that table, while D and trimming were determined from the DNA. The sample includes about 240,000 clones, roughly 90% of them seen just once. This chain uses TRBV5-6 with TRBJ1-4, with D maybe TRBD1 (6 bases). The specimen was peripheral blood. The receptor was isolated from a man aged 60-69 years with acute or convalescent COVID-19. The DNA of the CDR3 is TGTGCCAGCAGCTTCCAAGGGGGGGCCTGGGAAAAACTGTTTTTT. Its protein is CASSFQGGAWEKLFF.